This T cell receptor (beta chain) was retrieved from a study of shared clonotypes between healthy human individuals. Only in-frame clones appear in the TCRdb table, and some are missing; sequencing was by immunoSEQ multiplex PCR. The profile shows approximately 1.9 million clones, around 93% of them singletons. Cells designated naive CD8 were CD45RO-negative and were positively selected for CCR7, with terminally differentiated effector memory CD45RA+ cells excluded. This CDR3 spans 13 amino acids. Looked up from germline, CDR1 is MRHNA and CDR2 is SNTAGT. With respect to this clone: An end of the junction differs from the germline gene, which may be a read error.

The chain combines TRBV6-4 with TRBJ2-2; D unresolved. This sequence was found in a young man in good health. Some clones in this sample may be carry-over from other donors' samples. The specimen was naive CD8+ T cells from PBMCs. The CDR3 DNA sequence: TGTGCCAGCAGTTACTCGGGTACCGGGGAGCTGTTTTTT. Amino acids: CASSYSGTGELFF.